This passage covers 18 T cell receptor beta chains from one sample sequenced in a study of human T cells and chemical hapten exposure. TCRdb ran MiXCR on the RACE reads and lists one entry per CDR3 protein. Seen here are some 380,000 distinct CDR3 sequences, roughly 4.8% observed once, and the top ten hold around 2.3%. The sample's time point: patch test 1, 2 weeks after DPC sensitization. Treatment given: therapeutic diphenylcyclopropenone sensitization with weekly scalp DPC. This specimen consisted of whole blood, obtained in connection with sensitization to the hapten diphenylcyclopropenone (DPC). These receptor sequences come from a woman aged 45-60 years with alopecia areata. Some clones in this sample may be carry-over from other donors' samples.

This clonotype turned up a few times. The chain is built from TRBV5-1 and TRBJ1-1; maybe TRBD1 (5 bases). V lost 0 bases and J 5 bases, leaving 14 bases between the germline ends. The CDR3 runs to 15 residues. The germline V gene encodes CDR1 SGHRS and CDR2 YFSETQ. The CDR3 sequence: CASSLDGGTATEAFF. The CDR3 DNA follows: TGCGCCAGCAGCTTGGACGGGGGGACGGCGACTGAAGCTTTCTTT.

In its sample, this clonotype was seen many times. The rearrangement links TRBV3-1 to TRBJ2-4; possible D gene TRBD1, 5 bases. The CDR3 is 13 residues long. Germline V gene data show CDR1 as LGHDT and CDR2 as YNNKEL (reference sequence). Between the trimmed V and J ends, which lost 1 base and 9 bases, there was a span of 10 bases. The DNA of the CDR3 is TGTGCCAGCAGCCAAGCAGGGAAGAGCATTCAGTACTTC. This codes for CASSQAGKSIQYF.

About this clonotype itself: A read error may be the cause here, since a much bigger clone is one base away. The V call is TRBV7-2, the J call TRBJ2-3, with D possibly TRBD1 on 5 matching bases. The CDR3 runs 14 residues. Germline-derived CDR1 and CDR2 are SGHTA and FQGNSA. The CDR3 loop is CASSLTRGTETQYF. Here the CDR3 DNA reads TGTGCCAGCAGCCTAACAAGGGGCACAGAAACGCAGTATTTT.

Many counts were recorded for this clonotype. J is TRBJ1-1 and V is TRBV6-5; D is ambiguous. The CDR3 contains 14 residues. The germline V and J ends were trimmed by 2 bases and 0 bases, with 7 bases remaining between them. Germline V lookup: CDR1 MNHEY, CDR2 SVGAGI. The CDR3 sequence is CASSYGGVNTEAFF. The CDR3 DNA reads as TGTGCCAGCAGTTACGGTGGGGTGAACACTGAAGCTTTCTTT.

This clonotype was found many times. The chain links TRBV20-1 to TRBJ2-1, with 9 bases fitting TRBD1. Per the germline V gene, CDR1 is DFQATT and CDR2 is SNEGSKA (reference sequence). V lost 5 bases to trimming and J lost 7 bases; unmatched junction nucleotides: 3. This CDR3 comprises 12 residues. CDR3: CSAHRGQNEQFF. The CDR3 bases are TGCAGTGCTCACAGGGGGCAGAATGAGCAGTTCTTC.

This clonotype was recorded many times. The rearrangement joins TRBV12-3 or TRBV12-4 to TRBJ2-1; 11 bases align to TRBD2. This CDR3 has 14 amino acids. Trimming removed 2 bases from V and 6 bases from J; junction bases left unmatched: 0. The CDR3 DNA sequence: TGTGCCAGCAGTTTAACTAGCGGGAGCAATGAGCAGTTCTTC. Amino acids: CASSLTSGSNEQFF.

There are many counts of this clonotype. The chain carries TRBV7-3 and TRBJ1-4; D uncertain. V was pared by 3 bases and J by 7 bases, with 9 bases between. The CDR3 is 13 amino acids. In germline, CDR1 is SGHTA, CDR2 FQGTGA. The CDR3 reads CASSFGPGEKLFF. As DNA, the CDR3 is TGTGCCAGCAGCTTCGGCCCAGGTGAAAAACTGTTTTTT.

This clonotype came up a few times. This chain links TRBV5-6 with TRBJ2-3, with 8 bases fitting TRBD2. This CDR3 has 15 residues. Germline V gene data show CDR1 as SGHDT and CDR2 as YYEEEE. The trim removed 4 bases at V and 14 bases at J, leaving 18 bases unmatched. The DNA for the CDR3 is TGTGCCAGCAGCACATACGGGGGGGCTGTAGATACGAGGTATTTT. This translates into CASSTYGGAVDTRYF. Looking up the rest from reference TRBV5-6 and TRBJ2-3 gives the full variable domain: DAGVTQSPTHLIKTRGQQVTLRCSPKSGHDTVSWYQQALGQGPQFIFQYYEEEERQRGNFPDRFSGHQFPNYSSELNVNALLLGDSALYLCASSTYGGAVDTRYFGPGTRLTVL.

This clonotype was seen a few times. The V and J genes are TRBV5-1 and TRBJ2-3; TRBD1 is a possible D gene (6 bases). The CDR3 sequence is 15 residues long. Germline CDR1 SGHRS, CDR2 YFSETQ. V shed 5 bases and J shed 1 base, with 14 bases lying between them. CDR3 nucleotides: TGCGCCAGCAGGGAGGACAGTCTGGGCACAGATACGCAGTATTTT. This gives the protein CASREDSLGTDTQYF.

This clonotype has only a few counts. The chain employs TRBV18 and TRBJ1-1, with 10 positions matching TRBD1. CDR3 size: 15 residues. V trimming: 4 bases; J trimming: 5 bases; junction bases outside the gene matches: 7. Germline CDR1 is KGHSH and CDR2 is LQKENI. The CDR3 bases are TGTGCCAGCTCACTGGGACAGGGGAGGTTTACTGAAGCTTTCTTT. It specifies CASSLGQGRFTEAFF.

This clonotype occurred many times. J is TRBJ2-7 and V is TRBV7-9; D gene unclear. The CDR3 contains 12 residues. CDR1 SEHNR and CDR2 FQNEAQ come from the germline V gene (reference sequence). Trimming cost V 6 bases and J 6 bases, with 12 bases left between them. CDR3 sequence reads: CASSLTGSEQYF. In DNA form, the CDR3 reads TGTGCCAGCAGTCTTACGGGTAGCGAGCAGTACTTC.

This clonotype was observed a handful of times. The J gene is TRBJ1-5, the V gene TRBV28; D is uncertain. The CDR3 sequence is 17 residues long. V gave up 7 bases and J gave up 5 bases, with 24 bases separating them. Germline CDR1 is MDHEN and CDR2 is SYDVKM. The CDR3 protein is CASTLKRRADHYQPQHF. CDR3 nucleotides: TGTGCCAGCACCCTTAAGAGGAGAGCAGATCATTATCAGCCCCAGCATTTT.

This clonotype was seen at least ten times. The rearrangement links TRBV10-2 to TRBJ2-7; D gene uncertain. Germline values: CDR1 WSHSY, CDR2 SAAADI. The CDR3 consists of 16 residues. With 3 bases removed from V and 1 base from J, the gap between germline ends came to 16 bases. CDR3 nucleotide sequence: TGCGCCAGCAGTGATAGGGCAGCTTCACCTTCCTACGAGCAGTACTTC. Its protein product is CASSDRAASPSYEQYF.

This chain links TRBV6-1 with TRBJ2-3; D could derive from TRBD1 or TRBD2 (5 bases each). This CDR3 has 15 amino acids. Germline V gene lookup returns CDR1 MNHNS and CDR2 SASEGT. Trimming took 1 base from V and 6 from J, leaving 14 bases between them. This CDR3 reads CASSEDSSGLDTQYF. The CDR3, as DNA: TGTGCCAGCAGTGAAGACTCGTCGGGGCTGGATACGCAGTATTTT.

This clonotype has at least ten counts. The genes are TRBV5-4 and TRBJ1-4; tentatively, D is TRBD1 (6 bases). Trimming took off 4 bases at V and 10 bases at J, with 20 bases between the two ends. Germline CDR1 SGHNT, CDR2 YYREEE (reference sequence). This CDR3 spans 15 amino acids. CDR3 sequence reads: CASSTTQGQNTKLFF. The CDR3 DNA is TGTGCCAGCAGCACCACCCAAGGACAGAACACAAAACTGTTTTTT.

This clonotype was detected many times. The rearrangement uses TRBV12-3 or TRBV12-4 and TRBJ2-1; weak D call: TRBD2 (6 bases). Trimming took off 5 bases at V and 3 bases at J, with 20 bases between the two ends. The CDR3 loop spans 17 amino acids. This CDR3 is CASSPQGLTFGYNEQFF. The CDR3 bases are TGTGCCAGCAGTCCTCAGGGACTGACGTTTGGCTACAATGAGCAGTTCTTC.

In its sample, this clonotype was seen many times. The chain combines TRBV6-2 or TRBV6-3 with TRBJ1-5; D not certain. Germline V gene sequence: CDR1 MNHEY, CDR2 SVGEGT. There are 13 residues in the CDR3. Trimming cost V 2 bases and J 4 bases, with 6 bases left between them. CDR3 amino acids: CASSYTGNQPQHF. Written as DNA, the CDR3 is TGTGCCAGCAGTTACACGGGGAATCAGCCCCAGCATTTT.

J is TRBJ2-7 and V is TRBV28, with TRBD1 matching 7 bases. This CDR3 spans 15 amino acids. Germline V gene data show CDR1 as MDHEN and CDR2 as SYDVKM. V gave up 2 bases and J gave up 2 bases; unmatched junction bases: 6. CDR3 amino acids: CASSLVSGQTYEQYF. The DNA for the CDR3 is TGTGCCAGCAGTTTAGTCTCGGGACAGACCTACGAGCAGTACTTC. Variable domain in full (rest from reference TRBV28 and TRBJ2-7): DVKVTQSSRYLVKRTGEKVFLECVQDMDHENMFWYRQDPGLGLRLIYFSYDVKMKEKGDIPEGYSVSREKKERFSLILESASTNQTSMYLCASSLVSGQTYEQYFGPGTRLTVT.